The TCR beta chain described here comes from a study of cytomegalovirus exposure and HLA in healthy donors. Notes on this clone: Its antigen remains unidentified.

General study points: Earlier analysis yielded a pattern in which most TCR beta V segments were productive about 87% or about 30% of the time.

Use of 60 Vbeta and 13 Jbeta primers characterized the PCR. Sequencing used immunoSEQ multiplex PCR; TCRdb keeps in-frame clones, though not all of them. Of some 200,000 clones in the sample, around 83% were seen once. Input material: PBMCs. This TCR was recovered from a young woman in good health and CMV-seronegative.

Here the CDR3 DNA reads TGTGCCAGCAGGGCGCGGGCAGGGGCGCAGTATTTT. Translating it yields CASRARAGAQYF. The V call is TRBV7-2, the J call TRBJ2-3, with D perhaps TRBD1 (6 bases). With 6 bases removed from V and 10 bases from J, the gap between germline ends came to 14 bases. CDR3 length equals 12 residues. CDR1 SGHTA and CDR2 FQGNSA come from the germline V gene.